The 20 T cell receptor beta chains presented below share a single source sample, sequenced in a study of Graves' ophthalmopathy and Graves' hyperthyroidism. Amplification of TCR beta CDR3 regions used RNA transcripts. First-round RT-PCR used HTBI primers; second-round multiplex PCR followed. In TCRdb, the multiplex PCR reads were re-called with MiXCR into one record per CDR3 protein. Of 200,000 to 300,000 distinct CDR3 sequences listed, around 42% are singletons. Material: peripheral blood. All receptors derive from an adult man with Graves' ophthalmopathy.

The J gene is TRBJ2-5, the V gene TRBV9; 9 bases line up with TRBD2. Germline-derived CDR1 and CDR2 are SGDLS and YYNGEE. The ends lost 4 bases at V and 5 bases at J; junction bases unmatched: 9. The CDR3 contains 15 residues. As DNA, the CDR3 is TGTGCCAGCAGCACCTCCGGGACTAGCTCGGAGACCCAGTACTTC. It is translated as CASSTSGTSSETQYF.

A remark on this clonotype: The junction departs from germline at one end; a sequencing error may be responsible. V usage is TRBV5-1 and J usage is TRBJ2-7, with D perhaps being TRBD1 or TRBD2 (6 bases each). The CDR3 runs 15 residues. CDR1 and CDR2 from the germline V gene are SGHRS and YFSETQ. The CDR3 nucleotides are TGTGCCAGCAGCTTAGTGGGGGGCATCAGCTACGAGCAGTACTTC. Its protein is CASSLVGGISYEQYF.

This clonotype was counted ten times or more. The CDR3 here is CSARDRGRQGYTF. CDR3 bases: TGCAGTGCTAGGGACAGGGGGCGTCAAGGCTACACCTTC. V and J are TRBV20-1 and TRBJ1-2; 11 positions agree with TRBD1. This CDR3 comprises 13 residues. Germline CDR1 and CDR2: DFQATT and SNEGSKA (reference sequence). The J segment lost 8 bases and the V segment lost 3 bases, leaving 5 bases of the junction unmatched.

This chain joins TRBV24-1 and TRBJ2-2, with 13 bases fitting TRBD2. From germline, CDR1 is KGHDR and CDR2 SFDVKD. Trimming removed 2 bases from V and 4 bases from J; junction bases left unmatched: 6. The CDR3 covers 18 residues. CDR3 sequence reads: CATSDSRLAGGGTGELFF. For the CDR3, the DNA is TGTGCCACCAGTGATTCGCGACTAGCGGGAGGAGGCACCGGGGAGCTGTTTTTT.

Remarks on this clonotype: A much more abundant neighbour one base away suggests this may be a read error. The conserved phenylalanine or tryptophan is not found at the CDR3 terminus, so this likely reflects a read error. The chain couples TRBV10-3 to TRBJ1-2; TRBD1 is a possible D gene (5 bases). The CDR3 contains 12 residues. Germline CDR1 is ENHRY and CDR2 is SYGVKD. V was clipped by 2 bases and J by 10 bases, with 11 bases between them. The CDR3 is CAISEQGEDYTL. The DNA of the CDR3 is TGTGCCATCAGTGAGCAGGGAGAGGACTACACCCTC.

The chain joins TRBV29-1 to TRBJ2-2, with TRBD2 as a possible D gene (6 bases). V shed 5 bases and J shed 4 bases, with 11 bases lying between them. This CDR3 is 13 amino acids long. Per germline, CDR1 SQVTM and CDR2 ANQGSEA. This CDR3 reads CSVPVGGTGELFF. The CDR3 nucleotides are TGCAGCGTTCCCGTGGGGGGCACCGGGGAGCTGTTTTTT.

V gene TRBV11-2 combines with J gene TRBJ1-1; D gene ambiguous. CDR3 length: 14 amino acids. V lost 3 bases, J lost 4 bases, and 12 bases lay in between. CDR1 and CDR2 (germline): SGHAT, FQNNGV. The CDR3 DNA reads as TGTGCCAGCAGCTTTAAACCGCGAGGCACTGAAGCTTTCTTT. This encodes CASSFKPRGTEAFF.

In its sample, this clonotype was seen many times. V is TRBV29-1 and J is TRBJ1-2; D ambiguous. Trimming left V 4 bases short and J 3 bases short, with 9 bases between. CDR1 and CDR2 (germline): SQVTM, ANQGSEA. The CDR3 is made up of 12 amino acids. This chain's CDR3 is CSVAGVDYGYTF. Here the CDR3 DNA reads TGCAGCGTTGCTGGGGTTGACTATGGCTACACCTTC.

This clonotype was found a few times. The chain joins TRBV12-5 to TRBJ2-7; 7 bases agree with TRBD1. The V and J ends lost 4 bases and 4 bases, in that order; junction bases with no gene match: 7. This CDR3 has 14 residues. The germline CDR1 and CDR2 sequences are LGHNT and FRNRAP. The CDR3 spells CASGSFLDRYEQYF. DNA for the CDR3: TGTGCTAGTGGTTCATTCCTGGACAGGTACGAGCAGTACTTC.

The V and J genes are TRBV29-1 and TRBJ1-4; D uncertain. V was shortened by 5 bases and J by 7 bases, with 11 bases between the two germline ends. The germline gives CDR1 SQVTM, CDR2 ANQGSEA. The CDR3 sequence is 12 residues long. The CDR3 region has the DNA TGCAGCGTTTCTGTGGGAGCTGAAAAACTGTTTTTT. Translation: CSVSVGAEKLFF.

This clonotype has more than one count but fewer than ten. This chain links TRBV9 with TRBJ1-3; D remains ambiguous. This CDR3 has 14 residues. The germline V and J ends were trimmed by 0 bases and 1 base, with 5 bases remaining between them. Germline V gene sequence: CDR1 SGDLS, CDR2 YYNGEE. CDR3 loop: CASSVAGSGNTIYF. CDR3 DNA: TGTGCCAGCAGCGTAGCGGGGTCTGGAAACACCATATATTTT.

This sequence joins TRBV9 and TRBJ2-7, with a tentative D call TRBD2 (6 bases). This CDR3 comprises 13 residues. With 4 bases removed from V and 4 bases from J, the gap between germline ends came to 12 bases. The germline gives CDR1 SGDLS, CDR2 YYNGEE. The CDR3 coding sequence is TGTGCCAGCAGCCAGCCCGGGGGTTACGAGCAGTACTTC. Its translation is CASSQPGGYEQYF.

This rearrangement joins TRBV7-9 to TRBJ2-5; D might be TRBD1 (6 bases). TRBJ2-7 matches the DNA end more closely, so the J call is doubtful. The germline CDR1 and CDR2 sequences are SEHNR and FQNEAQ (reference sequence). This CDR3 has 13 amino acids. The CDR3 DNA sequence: TGTGCCAGCAGCTTGGACAGCGGTTACGAGCAGTACTTC. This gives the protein CASSLDSGYEQYF.

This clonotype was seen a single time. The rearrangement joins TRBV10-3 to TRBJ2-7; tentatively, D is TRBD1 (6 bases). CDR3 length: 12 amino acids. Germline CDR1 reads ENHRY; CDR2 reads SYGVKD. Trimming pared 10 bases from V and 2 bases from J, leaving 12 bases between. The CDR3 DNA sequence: TGTGCCAGCCAAGGGGGACCCTACGAGCAGTACTTC. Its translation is CASQGGPYEQYF.

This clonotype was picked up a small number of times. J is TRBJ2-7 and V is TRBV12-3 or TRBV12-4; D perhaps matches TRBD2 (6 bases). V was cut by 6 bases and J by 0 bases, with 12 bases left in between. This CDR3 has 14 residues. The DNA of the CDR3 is TGTGCCAGCAGCGTAACTAGCAGCTCCTACGAGCAGTACTTC. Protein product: CASSVTSSSYEQYF.

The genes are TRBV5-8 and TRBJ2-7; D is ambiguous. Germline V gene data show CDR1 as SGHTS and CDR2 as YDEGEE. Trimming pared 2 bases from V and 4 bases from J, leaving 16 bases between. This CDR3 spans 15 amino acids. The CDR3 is CASSLSMPAVYEQYF. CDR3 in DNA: TGTGCCAGCAGCTTATCTATGCCGGCAGTTTACGAGCAGTACTTC.

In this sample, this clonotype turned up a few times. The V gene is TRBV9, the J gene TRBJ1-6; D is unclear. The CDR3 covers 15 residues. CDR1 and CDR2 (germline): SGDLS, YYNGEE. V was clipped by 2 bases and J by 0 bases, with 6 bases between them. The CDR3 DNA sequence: TGTGCCAGCAGCGTTCGCAGCTCCTATAATTCACCCCTCCACTTT. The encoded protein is CASSVRSSYNSPLHF.

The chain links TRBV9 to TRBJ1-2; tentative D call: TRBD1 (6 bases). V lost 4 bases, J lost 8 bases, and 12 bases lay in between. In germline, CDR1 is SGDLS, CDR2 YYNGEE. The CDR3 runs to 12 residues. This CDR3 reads CASSTGLPGYTF. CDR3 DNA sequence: TGTGCCAGCAGCACAGGGTTGCCAGGCTACACCTTC. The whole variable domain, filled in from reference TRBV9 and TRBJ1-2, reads DSGVTQTPKHLITATGQRVTLRCSPRSGDLSVYWYQQSLDQGLQFLIQYYNGEERAKGNILERFSAQQFPDLHSELNLSSLELGDSALYFCASSTGLPGYTFGSGTRLTVV.

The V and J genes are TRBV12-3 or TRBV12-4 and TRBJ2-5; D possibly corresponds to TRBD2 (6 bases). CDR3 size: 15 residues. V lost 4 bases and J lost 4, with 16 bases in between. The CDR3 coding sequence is TGTGCCAGCAGTTCCCTAGCGTCGGGGGTAGAGACCCAGTACTTC. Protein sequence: CASSSLASGVETQYF.

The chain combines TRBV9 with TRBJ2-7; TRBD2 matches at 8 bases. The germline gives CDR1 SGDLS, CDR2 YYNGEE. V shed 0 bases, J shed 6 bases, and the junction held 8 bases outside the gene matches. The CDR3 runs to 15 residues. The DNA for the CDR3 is TGTGCCAGCAGCGTAGGGTCTAGCGGGTCTTCCGAGCAGTACTTC. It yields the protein CASSVGSSGSSEQYF.